This is a list of T cell receptor beta chains from one sample in a study of T cells in Graves' hyperthyroidism and ophthalmopathy. TCRdb reprocessed the multiplex PCR reads via MiXCR and lists one record per CDR3 protein. Among about 270,000 distinct CDR3 sequences listed, approximately 21% were seen once. What was sequenced was blood. The receptors come from a man aged 25 to 40 with Graves' ophthalmopathy. Both conserved end residues are part of each CDR3. The D gene is left open where the match is weak.

>.|TRBJ1-3|TRBV6-1
CASSATPRDTIYF
>.|TRBJ1-3|TRBV6-2/TRBV6-3
CASSYSGSGSGNTIYF
>TRBD2|TRBJ2-1|TRBV20-1
CSAASGLAGVNEQFF
>TRBD2|TRBJ2-1|TRBV7-9
CASSLVGTSGPQQFF
>.|TRBJ1-6|TRBV19
CASRQIGTPDNSPLHF
>.|TRBJ1-5|TRBV11-3
CASSQPTTAGKGHSNQPQHF
>TRBD2|TRBJ2-3|TRBV7-9
CASSSRPSTSGTDTQYF
>.|TRBJ2-7|TRBV7-9
CASSPLSGPPYEQYF
>.|TRBJ1-2|TRBV12-3/TRBV12-4
CASSPYRVYGYTF
>.|TRBJ1-1|TRBV3-1
CASTADSYHTEAFF
>.|TRBJ2-7|TRBV28
CASSLVYPYEQYF
>TRBD2|TRBJ2-1|TRBV7-9
CASSFSAGVHNEQFF
>TRBD2|TRBJ2-7|TRBV11-2
CASIIIVPTTSGYTYEQYF
>.|TRBJ1-2|TRBV3-1
CASSQVGYGYTF
>TRBD1|TRBJ1-6|TRBV5-1
CASSLEPGQGMGYNSPLHF
>.|TRBJ2-1|TRBV28
CASALPGVNEQFF
>.|TRBJ1-5|TRBV27
CASSFRGYSNQPQHF
>.|TRBJ1-5|TRBV6-1
CATGVSNQPQHF
>.|TRBJ1-2|TRBV28
CASSLSQGTYGYTF
>.|TRBJ1-1|TRBV7-6
CASSPYTLNTEAFF
>.|TRBJ2-5|TRBV6-5
CASSYSGKETQYF
>.|TRBJ1-6|TRBV5-8
CAGSYTRGSPLHF
>TRBD2|TRBJ2-1|TRBV6-1
CASSPLGTSGSRVEQFF
>.|TRBJ2-4|TRBV19
CASSETPTRSRGNIQYF
>.|TRBJ2-7|TRBV29-1
CSSQAGHEQYF
>.|TRBJ1-1|TRBV20-1
CSARVAGAAGAFF
>TRBD1|TRBJ1-1|TRBV2
CASSTGTGGFTEAFF
>TRBD2|TRBJ2-1|TRBV4-1
CASSQPHGTSGYNEQFF
>TRBD1|TRBJ2-3|TRBV5-1
CASGQGTTDTQYF
>.|TRBJ1-5|TRBV19
CASKGPAKGPQHF
>.|TRBJ1-5|TRBV28
CASSLFTGSRNQPQHF
>.|TRBJ1-1|TRBV7-2
CASRVRELAEAFF
>.|TRBJ1-5|TRBV10-2
CASSEGRNSQPQHF
>.|TRBJ1-1|TRBV9
CASSPGLGRGAEAFF
>TRBD1|TRBJ2-1|TRBV5-1
CASRTKTGDEQFF
>.|TRBJ2-1|TRBV6-1
CARIDRTSRPHNEQFF
>TRBD2|TRBJ2-1|TRBV20-1
CSARASGTSSYNEQFF
>.|TRBJ1-2|TRBV3-1
CASSQEEGAGGYTF
>TRBD1|TRBJ2-6|TRBV3-1
CASSQDMRQGSGANVLTF
>TRBD1|TRBJ2-4|TRBV5-1
CASSLRQGAFKNIQYF
>.|TRBJ1-1|TRBV3-1
CASSQNNGAEAFF
>.|TRBJ2-7|TRBV30
CAWSVTGNYDEQYF
>.|TRBJ2-7|TRBV28
CASSTSGVRYEQYF
>.|TRBJ2-1|TRBV9
CANSGRGGPGEQFF
>.|TRBJ2-1|TRBV3-1
CASSQFRQINEQFF
>TRBD1|TRBJ2-3|TRBV5-1
CASSLARGHTQYF
>.|TRBJ2-3|TRBV9
CASSVDTATDTQYF